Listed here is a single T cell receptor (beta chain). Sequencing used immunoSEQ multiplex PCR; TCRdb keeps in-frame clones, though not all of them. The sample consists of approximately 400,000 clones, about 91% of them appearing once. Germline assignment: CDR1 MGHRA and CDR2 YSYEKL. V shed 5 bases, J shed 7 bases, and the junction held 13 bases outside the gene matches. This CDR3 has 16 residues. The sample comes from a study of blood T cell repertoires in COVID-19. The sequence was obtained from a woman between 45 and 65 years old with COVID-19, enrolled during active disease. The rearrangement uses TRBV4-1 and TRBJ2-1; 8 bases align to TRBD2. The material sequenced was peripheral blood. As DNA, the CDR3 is TGCGCCAGCAGCGCAGGGACTAGGGGTGGTAGAAATGAGCAGTTCTTC. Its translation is CASSAGTRGGRNEQFF.